A single sample is the source of the 8 T cell receptor beta chains below, sequenced in a study of blood T cell repertoires in COVID-19. TCRdb's table, derived via immunoSEQ multiplex PCR, lists solely in-frame clones and lacks some. The sample yields some 160,000 clones, around 90% seen once. Sequenced sample: peripheral blood. All receptors come from a man in his 60s with acute or convalescent COVID-19.

This clone came up a few times. The chain has TRBV6-5 and TRBJ1-1; 9 bases align to TRBD1. The CDR3 has 15 amino acids. V lost 2 bases and J lost 8; bases outside the gene matches: 9. CDR1 and CDR2 from the germline V gene are MNHEY and SVGAGI. CDR3 sequence: CASSYQDRGDIEAFF. CDR3 DNA: TGTGCCAGCAGTTACCAGGACAGGGGAGATATAGAAGCTTTCTTT.

This chain joins TRBV5-1 and TRBJ1-5; 7 positions agree with TRBD1. Germline CDR1 reads SGHRS; CDR2 reads YFSETQ. The ends lost 0 bases at V and 7 bases at J; junction bases unmatched: 4. The CDR3 is 14 amino acids. The CDR3 reads CASSLEGGRQPQHF. The CDR3 DNA reads as TGCGCCAGCAGCTTGGAAGGGGGCCGGCAGCCCCAGCATTTT.

This chain links TRBV27 with TRBJ2-7; 7 bases agree with TRBD2. The CDR3 loop spans 14 amino acids. V was clipped by 6 bases and J by 0 bases; unmatched bases: 5. Germline CDR1 reads MNHEY; CDR2 reads SMNVEV (reference sequence). CDR3 DNA sequence: TGTGCCAGCAGGGCTGCGGGGGTCTCCTACGAGCAGTACTTC. It translates to CASRAAGVSYEQYF.

Concerning this clone: A read error may account for a junction end that differs from germline. The V call is TRBV5-1, the J call TRBJ1-2; 7 bases are a match to TRBD1. Germline V gene data show CDR1 as SGHRS and CDR2 as YFSETQ. CDR3 length: 12 amino acids. The CDR3 sequence is CTSSGTAYGYTF. DNA of the CDR3: TGCACCAGCAGCGGGACAGCCTATGGCTACACCTTC. Based on the CDR3 plus reference TRBV5-1 and TRBJ1-2, the full variable domain is KAGVTQTPRYLIKTRGQQVTLSCSPISGHRSVSWYQQTPGQGLQFLFEYFSETQRNKGNFPGRFSGRQFSNSRSEMNVSTLELGDSALYLCTSSGTAYGYTFGSGTRLTVV.

This chain uses TRBV6-2 or TRBV6-3 with TRBJ1-2, with TRBD1 identical over 12 bases. From germline, CDR1 is MNHEY and CDR2 SVGEGT. This CDR3 contains 14 residues. Germline trimming cut 2 bases from V and 7 bases from J; bases unmatched to any gene: 2. CDR3 DNA sequence: TGTGCCAGCAGTTACGGGACAGGGGGCTCTGGCTACACCTTC. Protein sequence: CASSYGTGGSGYTF.

This clone has only one observation. The CDR3 reads CASSVGSSPGSYEQYF. The DNA for the CDR3 is TGTGCCAGCAGCGTAGGTAGTTCTCCGGGATCCTACGAGCAGTACTTC. The V call is TRBV9, the J call TRBJ2-7, with a weak D call TRBD2 (5 bases). CDR1 SGDLS and CDR2 YYNGEE come from the germline V gene. Trimming stripped 0 bases from V and 1 base from J, with 14 bases between. The CDR3 length is 16 residues.

The chain uses TRBV3-1 (or the pseudogene TRBV3-2) and TRBJ2-5; D possibly corresponds to TRBD1 (5 bases). The V gene's germline CDR1 is LGHDT and CDR2 YNNKEL (reference sequence). Trimming cost V 0 bases and J 7 bases, with 12 bases left between them. The CDR3 has 14 residues. The CDR3 sequence: CASSQDSTQGTQYF. In DNA, the CDR3 is TGTGCCAGCAGCCAAGATTCAACTCAGGGGACCCAGTACTTC.

This chain connects TRBV19 to TRBJ2-1, with 9 bases identical to TRBD1. The CDR3 is 11 residues long. The V gene end was trimmed by 8 bases and the J gene end by 8 bases; junction bases not matched to a gene: 1. Germline V gene sequence: CDR1 LNHDA, CDR2 SQIVND (reference sequence). CDR3 nucleotides: TGTGCCAGTTGGGACAGGGATGAGCAGTTCTTC. As protein: CASWDRDEQFF.